What follows are 27 T cell receptor beta chains derived from one specimen sequenced in a study of CD8 T cells in ankylosing spondylitis. TCRdb fed the 5' RACE reads into MiXCR, producing one record per CDR3 protein. Of around 300,000 distinct CDR3 sequences in the sample, about 15% are singletons; the top ten hold approximately 0.99%. Sequencing input: blood, either unsorted or a sorted T cell fraction (not recorded which). These receptors were collected from a male donor with ankylosing spondylitis or in good health (not recorded which).

The genes are TRBV25-1 and TRBJ1-4; D may be TRBD1 (6 bases). The germline V gene has CDR1 MGHDK and CDR2 SYGVNS. CDR3 length: 15 residues. The V end lost 3 bases, the J end lost 8 bases, and 16 bases lay between the germline ends. The CDR3 DNA sequence: TGTGCCAGCAGTGACACCGGGGGGCAGGGAGAAAAACTGTTTTTT. Translated: CASSDTGGQGEKLFF.

This clonotype was counted between two and nine times. The genes are TRBV15 and TRBJ2-1; perhaps TRBD2 as D (6 bases). The germline V gene encodes CDR1 LNHNV and CDR2 YYDKDF (reference sequence). CDR3 length: 14 amino acids. V lost 8 bases to trimming and J lost 0 bases, with 11 bases between them. Here the CDR3 reads CATRTGSSYNEQFF. The CDR3 DNA reads as TGTGCCACCCGGACCGGGAGCTCCTACAATGAGCAGTTCTTC.

The chain recombines TRBV7-2 with TRBJ2-4; D may be TRBD2 (7 bases). V shed 0 bases and J shed 1 base, with 10 bases lying between them. This CDR3 has 16 amino acids. In germline, CDR1 is SGHTA, CDR2 FQGNSA. CDR3 amino acids: CASSLAGGAAKNIQYF. DNA of the CDR3: TGTGCCAGCAGCTTAGCGGGGGGGGCGGCCAAAAACATTCAGTACTTC.

This clonotype has at least ten counts. This chain links TRBV12-3 or TRBV12-4 with TRBJ2-3; 7 positions agree with TRBD1. The V segment lost 6 bases and the J segment 2 bases; nucleotides outside the gene matches: 11. This CDR3 region has 16 residues. CDR3 sequence reads: CASRGQDRIVTDTQYF. The CDR3 DNA reads TGTGCCAGCAGGGGCCAGGACAGGATTGTCACAGATACGCAGTATTTT.

The sample holds a few counts of this clonotype. The chain carries TRBV5-4 and TRBJ2-1; 7 bases align to TRBD1. The trim removed 4 bases at V and 7 bases at J, leaving 8 bases unmatched. The germline V gene encodes CDR1 SGHNT and CDR2 YYREEE (reference sequence). CDR3 length: 14 residues. Here the CDR3 reads CASSDGTEMNEQFF. The CDR3 DNA reads as TGTGCCAGCAGCGACGGGACAGAAATGAATGAGCAGTTCTTC. Full variable domain (missing parts from reference TRBV5-4 and TRBJ2-1): ETGVTQSPTHLIKTRGQQVTLRCSSQSGHNTVSWYQQALGQGPQFIFQYYREEENGRGNFPPRFSGLQFPNYSSELNVNALELDDSALYLCASSDGTEMNEQFFGPGTRLTVL.

V usage is TRBV7-9 and J usage is TRBJ2-5; 7 bases agree with TRBD1. Germline trimming cut 4 bases from V and 1 base from J; bases unmatched to any gene: 12. The germline CDR1 and CDR2 sequences are SEHNR and FQNEAQ (reference sequence). CDR3 length: 17 residues. DNA of the CDR3: TGTGCCAGCAGCTCGGGAATCACAGGGGTTCGCCAAGAGACCCAGTACTTC. It is translated as CASSSGITGVRQETQYF.

The V call is TRBV12-5, the J call TRBJ2-7; TRBD1 matches at 10 bases. J was trimmed by 1 base and V by 4 bases; bases with no gene match: 4. The CDR3 spans 15 residues. Germline V CDR1 and CDR2: LGHNT, FRNRAP. The CDR3, as DNA: TGTGCTAGTGGTTCCGGGACAGGGGTATCCTACGAGCAGTACTTC. Its translation: CASGSGTGVSYEQYF.

This clonotype was seen only a few times. V is TRBV5-1 and J is TRBJ1-1; D ambiguous. Germline assignment: CDR1 SGHRS and CDR2 YFSETQ. Trimming left V 5 bases short and J 1 base short, with 12 bases between. The CDR3 consists of 14 residues. The CDR3 protein is CASRREEGNTEAFF. CDR3 bases: TGCGCCAGCAGACGTGAAGAGGGGAACACTGAAGCTTTCTTT.

DNA for the CDR3: TGTGCCAGCAGCCCTGGATGGGGCAGGAACCACGAGCAGTACTTC. Its translation is CASSPGWGRNHEQYF. The gene calls are TRBV3-1 and TRBJ2-7; D possibly corresponds to TRBD1 (5 bases). Trimming cost V 4 bases and J 5 bases, with 18 bases left between them. Germline CDR1 LGHDT, CDR2 YNNKEL (reference sequence). CDR3 size: 15 residues.

This chain connects TRBV20-1 to TRBJ1-2, with TRBD1 matching 7 bases. Germline V gene sequence: CDR1 DFQATT, CDR2 SNEGSKA (reference sequence). The CDR3 is made up of 15 amino acids. V shed 6 bases and J 2 bases; nucleotides not matched to a gene: 12. The CDR3, as DNA: TGCAGTGCCCGAAAGACGACAGGGTGGAACTATGGCTACACCTTC. It translates to CSARKTTGWNYGYTF.

This clonotype showed up just a few times. This chain links TRBV18 with TRBJ2-1; D gene unclear. V was cut by 6 bases and J by 0 bases, with 15 bases left in between. The CDR3 runs 16 residues. CDR1 and CDR2 (germline): KGHSH, LQKENI. The CDR3 DNA reads as TGTGCCAGCTCTCCCCTCGACTCGAGCTCCTACAATGAGCAGTTCTTC. Its protein is CASSPLDSSSYNEQFF.

The sample holds a few counts of this clonotype. The rearrangement uses TRBV5-1 and TRBJ1-6; D not certain. Germline CDR1 SGHRS, CDR2 YFSETQ. This CDR3 has 13 residues. Trimming stripped 7 bases from V and 11 bases from J, with 16 bases between. The CDR3 DNA reads as TGCGCCAGCCGCGATGGGCAAGGGACACCCCTCCACTTT. Its protein is CASRDGQGTPLHF.

This chain links TRBV10-3 with TRBJ2-5, with no clear D. The CDR3 runs 14 residues. CDR1 and CDR2 from the germline V gene are ENHRY and SYGVKD. V lost 6 bases and J 0 bases, leaving 11 bases between the germline ends. Written as DNA, the CDR3 is TGTGCCATCAGCCCCAAGGGATACCAAGAGACCCAGTACTTC. It is translated as CAISPKGYQETQYF.

The CDR3: CASSLGASGSSYEQYF. CDR3 DNA sequence: TGCGCCAGCTCTCTCGGGGCTAGCGGGAGCTCCTACGAGCAGTACTTC. The chain joins TRBV5-1 to TRBJ2-7; TRBD2 matches at 10 bases. Unmatched junction bases numbered 10, after V lost 7 bases and J lost 0 bases. Germline loops: CDR1 SGHRS, CDR2 YFSETQ. CDR3 size: 16 residues.

This clonotype showed up many times. The chain joins TRBV7-9 to TRBJ1-6, with a weak D call TRBD1 (5 bases). In germline, CDR1 is SEHNR, CDR2 FQNEAQ (reference sequence). The CDR3 sequence is 13 residues long. V was clipped by 5 bases and J by 10 bases, with 12 bases between them. CDR3 sequence: CASSPARDSPLHF. CDR3 in DNA: TGTGCCAGCAGCCCCGCCAGGGACTCACCCCTCCACTTT.

This clonotype was counted a few times. The chain employs TRBV5-1 and TRBJ2-7; maybe TRBD2 (5 bases). V gave up 4 bases and J gave up 2 bases, with 16 bases separating them. CDR1 SGHRS and CDR2 YFSETQ come from the germline V gene. The CDR3 extends over 15 amino acids. The CDR3 region is CASSPRERVPYEQYF. The CDR3 region has the DNA TGCGCCAGCAGCCCTAGAGAGAGGGTTCCCTACGAGCAGTACTTC.

CDR3 sequence: CASGEHIYNEQFF. In nucleotides, the CDR3 is TGTGCCAGCGGGGAGCATATCTACAATGAGCAGTTCTTC. This chain connects TRBV2 to TRBJ2-1, with a tentative D call TRBD2 (5 bases). The CDR3 consists of 13 residues. V was cut by 8 bases and J by 3 bases, with 11 bases left in between. Germline V gene lookup returns CDR1 SNHLY and CDR2 FYNNEI.

This clonotype came up a few times. CDR3 in DNA: TGCAGTGCTAGGTCCAGCGCGGGAACAGATACGCAGTATTTT. This translates into CSARSSAGTDTQYF. The chain uses TRBV20-1 and TRBJ2-3; possible D gene TRBD2, 6 bases. With 3 bases removed from V and 3 bases from J, the gap between germline ends came to 13 bases. The CDR3 extends over 14 amino acids. The germline CDR1 and CDR2 sequences are DFQATT and SNEGSKA (reference sequence).

In its sample, this clonotype was seen a few times. The rearrangement joins TRBV7-2 to TRBJ1-5; the match to TRBD1 covers 8 bases. CDR3 length equals 15 residues. Per germline, CDR1 SGHTA and CDR2 FQGNSA. V trimming: 5 bases; J trimming: 3 bases; junction bases outside the gene matches: 6. The CDR3 here is CASSPRTGNNQPQHF. The CDR3 DNA follows: TGTGCCAGCAGCCCGAGGACAGGGAACAATCAGCCCCAGCATTTT.

In its sample, this clonotype was seen many times. This chain links TRBV12-3 or TRBV12-4 with TRBJ2-3; D is possibly TRBD1 (5 bases). The CDR3 spans 12 residues. V was shortened by 5 bases and J by 8 bases, with 11 bases between the two germline ends. The CDR3 region has the DNA TGTGCCAGCAGTCCCCAGGGTGGTACGCAGTATTTT. This gives the protein CASSPQGGTQYF.

V usage is TRBV6-6 and J usage is TRBJ2-1; D gene uncertain. Trimming pared 5 bases from V and 6 bases from J, leaving 8 bases between. This CDR3 has 12 amino acids. Germline V gene sequence: CDR1 MNHNY, CDR2 SVGAGI (reference sequence). Written as DNA, the CDR3 is TGTGCCAGCAGTGGACCCTCCAATGAGCAGTTCTTC. This translates into CASSGPSNEQFF.

A remark on this clonotype: The DNA is left out, because the CDR3 cannot be placed on it with certainty; the CDR3 is given as TCRdb lists it. The rearrangement joins TRBV3-1 to TRBJ2-1; the DNA was not compared with TRBD2, the D call given in the table. The CDR3 spans 15 residues, counting both ends. Per germline, CDR1 LGHDT and CDR2 YNNKEL (reference sequence). The CDR3: CASSQDWGGGSGIEF.

This clonotype was observed at least ten times. The chain couples TRBV5-1 to TRBJ2-3; D may be TRBD1 (6 bases). The CDR3 length is 14 residues. With 3 bases removed from V and 1 base from J, the gap between germline ends came to 9 bases. Germline assignment: CDR1 SGHRS and CDR2 YFSETQ. CDR3 nucleotide sequence: TGCGCCAGCAGCTACAGGGATGGCACAGATACGCAGTATTTT. Translation: CASSYRDGTDTQYF.

V gene TRBV7-9 combines with J gene TRBJ2-2; TRBD2 is a possible D gene (6 bases). Between the trimmed V and J ends, which lost 11 bases and 4 bases, there was a span of 11 bases. In germline, CDR1 is SEHNR, CDR2 FQNEAQ (reference sequence). The CDR3 covers 12 residues. The CDR3: CAPGAITGELFF. The CDR3 DNA reads as TGTGCCCCGGGAGCGATCACCGGGGAGCTGTTTTTT. Filled out from reference TRBV7-9 and TRBJ2-2, the complete variable domain reads DTGVSQNPRHKITKRGQNVTFRCDPISEHNRLYWYRQTLGQGPEFLTYFQNEAQLEKSRLLSDRFSAERPKGSFSTLEIQRTEQGDSAMYLCAPGAITGELFFGEGSRLTVL.

Ten or more counts support this clonotype. This rearrangement joins TRBV10-3 to TRBJ1-2; D gene ambiguous. The CDR3 is 13 residues long. V was shortened by 6 bases and J by 3 bases, with 11 bases between the two germline ends. CDR1 is ENHRY and CDR2 is SYGVKD in the germline V gene. This CDR3 reads CAISHTEDYGYTF. CDR3 bases: TGTGCCATCAGCCACACAGAGGACTATGGCTACACCTTC.

The rearrangement joins TRBV29-1 to TRBJ2-7; D gene ambiguous. V was clipped by 5 bases and J by 7 bases, with 12 bases between them. The germline V gene has CDR1 SQVTM and CDR2 ANQGSEA. This CDR3 region has 11 residues. The CDR3 region has the DNA TGCAGCGTTACTCAGTCTCGGGAGCAGTACTTC. Its translation is CSVTQSREQYF.

This clonotype appeared a few times. This rearrangement joins TRBV7-6 to TRBJ2-1; D is uncertain. The ends were cut back, 4 bases at V and 0 bases at J, with 4 bases in the middle. This CDR3 spans 13 amino acids. The germline V gene encodes CDR1 SGHVS and CDR2 FNYEAQ. The CDR3 DNA reads as TGTGCCAGCAGCTGGAACTCCTACAATGAGCAGTTCTTC. It encodes CASSWNSYNEQFF.